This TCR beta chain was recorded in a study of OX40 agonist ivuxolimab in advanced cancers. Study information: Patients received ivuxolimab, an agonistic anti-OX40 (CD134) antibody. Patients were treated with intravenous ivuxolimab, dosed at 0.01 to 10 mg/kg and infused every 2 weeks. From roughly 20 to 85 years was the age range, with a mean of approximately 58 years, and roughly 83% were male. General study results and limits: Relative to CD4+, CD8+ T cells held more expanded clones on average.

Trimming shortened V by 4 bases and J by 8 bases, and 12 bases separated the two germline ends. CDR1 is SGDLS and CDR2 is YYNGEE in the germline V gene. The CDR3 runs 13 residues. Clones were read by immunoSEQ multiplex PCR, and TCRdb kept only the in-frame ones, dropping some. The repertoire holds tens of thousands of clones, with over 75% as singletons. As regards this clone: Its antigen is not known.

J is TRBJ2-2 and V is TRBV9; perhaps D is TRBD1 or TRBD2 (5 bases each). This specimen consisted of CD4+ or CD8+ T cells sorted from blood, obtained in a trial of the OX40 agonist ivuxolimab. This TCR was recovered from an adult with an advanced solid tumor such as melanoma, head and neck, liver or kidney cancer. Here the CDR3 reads CASSSGPVGELFF. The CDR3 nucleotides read TGTGCCAGCAGCTCGGGACCCGTGGGGGAGCTGTTTTTT. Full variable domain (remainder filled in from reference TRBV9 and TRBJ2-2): DSGVTQTPKHLITATGQRVTLRCSPRSGDLSVYWYQQSLDQGLQFLIQYYNGEERAKGNILERFSAQQFPDLHSELNLSSLELGDSALYFCASSSGPVGELFFGEGSRLTVL.